Shown below are 30 T cell receptor beta chains from a single sample sequenced in a study of T cell responses to AZD1222 COVID-19 vaccine (dated by TCRdb to about 2021). This specimen's time point label, interpreted: about 28 days (+/-7) after the second vaccine dose. Libraries were made using the immunoSEQ multiplex PCR assay. Held by TCRdb, this immuneACCESS table contains in-frame sequences only and omits some clones. Under half of the omission traces to an unresolved V gene where checked; the cause of the rest is unknown. The sample table holds some 150,000 clones, of which about nine tenths were seen once. The biggest ten clones account for approximately 3.5% of the sample. The sample in question was peripheral blood, obtained 28 days after the second AZD1222 dose. These receptors all come from an adult who received the AZD1222 COVID-19 vaccine.

The V call is TRBV19, the J call TRBJ1-5, with D possibly matching TRBD1 (6 bases). Trimming shortened V by 2 bases and J by 1 base, and 15 bases separated the two germline ends. The CDR3 is 17 residues long. Per the germline V gene, CDR1 is LNHDA and CDR2 is SQIVND (reference sequence). CDR3 coding DNA: TGTGCCAGTAGTATAATCGGACTAGGGGGGAGCAATCAGCCCCAGCATTTT. Its translation: CASSIIGLGGSNQPQHF.

In its sample, this clone was seen once. The chain links TRBV2 to TRBJ1-5, with a tentative D call TRBD1 (6 bases). The ends were cut back, 7 bases at V and 1 base at J, with 14 bases in the middle. Germline lookup yields CDR1 SNHLY and CDR2 FYNNEI. The CDR3 has 15 residues. In DNA form, the CDR3 reads TGTGCCAGCAATGAGGCCGGGGGCAGCAATCAGCCCCAGCATTTT. Protein product: CASNEAGGSNQPQHF.

This sequence joins TRBV3-1 (or the pseudogene TRBV3-2) and TRBJ2-7; D is perhaps TRBD1 (6 bases). Germline CDR1 LGHDT, CDR2 YNNKEL (reference sequence). V was trimmed by 1 base and J by 3 bases, leaving 10 bases between them. This CDR3 has 14 residues. The CDR3 protein is CASSQARGRYEQYF. The CDR3 DNA reads TGTGCCAGCAGCCAAGCCAGGGGCCGCTACGAGCAGTACTTC.

V usage is TRBV4-1 and J usage is TRBJ2-7; 11 bases agree with TRBD2. V trimming: 2 bases; J trimming: 4 bases; junction bases outside the gene matches: 7. This CDR3 has 16 residues. CDR1 and CDR2 from the germline V gene are MGHRA and YSYEKL. In nucleotides, the CDR3 is TGCGCCAGCAGCCAAAGCATGACTAGCGGGAAATACGAGCAGTACTTC. It encodes CASSQSMTSGKYEQYF.

The chain links TRBV7-8 to TRBJ2-1; D may match TRBD1 or TRBD2 (5 bases each). The V gene's germline CDR1 is SGHVS and CDR2 FQNEAQ. Trimming cost V 5 bases and J 0 bases, with 14 bases left between them. CDR3 size: 16 residues. Here the CDR3 reads CASSPTEGSSYNEQFF. The CDR3 DNA is TGTGCCAGCAGCCCTACCGAGGGGAGCTCCTACAATGAGCAGTTCTTC.

The chain couples TRBV28 to TRBJ1-5; tentative D call: TRBD1 (6 bases). V gave up 5 bases and J gave up 1 base, with 9 bases separating them. Germline assignment: CDR1 MDHEN and CDR2 SYDVKM. The length of the CDR3 is 14 residues. The CDR3, as DNA: TGTGCCAGCAGTGAAGGGGGAAGCAATCAGCCCCAGCATTTT. Translated, it gives CASSEGGSNQPQHF.

The CDR3 sequence is CAWSLTSGILPYEQYF. For the CDR3, the DNA is TGTGCCTGGAGTTTGACTAGCGGGATTCTGCCCTACGAGCAGTACTTC. The chain couples TRBV30 to TRBJ2-7, with 11 positions matching TRBD2. V dropped 2 bases and J dropped 2; count of bases not matched to a gene: 8. The CDR3 contains 16 residues. CDR1 is GTSNPN, CDR2 SVGIG, per germline (reference sequence).

This clone was observed a handful of times. This sequence joins TRBV27 and TRBJ1-5, with TRBD1 as a possible D gene (5 bases). The CDR3 has 15 residues. The germline V gene has CDR1 MNHEY and CDR2 SMNVEV (reference sequence). With 4 bases removed from V and 2 bases from J, the gap between germline ends came to 12 bases. The CDR3 protein is CASSSLGGGNQPQHF. CDR3 bases: TGTGCCAGCAGTTCCTTGGGGGGAGGCAATCAGCCCCAGCATTTT.

This clone was seen a single time. This chain connects TRBV5-6 to TRBJ1-2, with D possibly matching TRBD1 (6 bases). V was trimmed by 6 bases and J by 7 bases, leaving 22 bases between them. The CDR3 has 15 residues. Germline V gene sequence: CDR1 SGHDT, CDR2 YYEEEE. As DNA, the CDR3 is TGTGCCAGCAAGACAAGAAGGGGGGCCAGGGGTGGCTACACCTTC. Translated, it gives CASKTRRGARGGYTF.

The V and J genes are TRBV28 and TRBJ1-2, with D maybe TRBD1 (6 bases). In germline, CDR1 is MDHEN, CDR2 SYDVKM. The CDR3 is 15 amino acids. Deletions cut 1 base from V and 3 bases from J, with 12 bases between. The CDR3, as DNA: TGTGCCAGCAGTTTATTGGCAGGGGCGGACTATGGCTACACCTTC. Translating it yields CASSLLAGADYGYTF.

The V call is TRBV18, the J call TRBJ2-1, with a weak D call TRBD1 (6 bases). The CDR3 covers 16 residues. Looked up from germline, CDR1 is KGHSH and CDR2 is LQKENI. V was trimmed by 5 bases and J by 2 bases, leaving 16 bases between them. The CDR3 coding sequence is TGTGCCAGCTCAGGGCCTGGGGACAATACCTACAATGAGCAGTTCTTC. It codes for CASSGPGDNTYNEQFF.

This clone occurred a few times. The rearrangement joins TRBV6-2 or TRBV6-3 to TRBJ2-7; the D gene is possibly TRBD1 (5 bases). The length of the CDR3 is 13 residues. Germline assignment: CDR1 MNHEY and CDR2 SVGEGT. Deletions cut 4 bases from V and 2 bases from J, with 9 bases between. The CDR3 region has the DNA TGTGCCAGCAGTTGGACACCTACCTACGAGCAGTACTTC. Translation gives CASSWTPTYEQYF.

DNA of the CDR3: TGTGCCACCAGTGCCACAGGGGGGTACATTCAGTACTTC. This gives the protein CATSATGGYIQYF. The gene calls are TRBV24-1 and TRBJ2-4, with 8 bases fitting TRBD1. Germline-derived CDR1 and CDR2 are KGHDR and SFDVKD. This CDR3 region has 13 residues. The trim removed 5 bases at V and 8 bases at J, leaving 4 bases unmatched.

The chain links TRBV11-1 to TRBJ2-3; 7 positions agree with TRBD1. CDR1 and CDR2 from the germline V gene are SGHAT and FQDESV (reference sequence). With 8 bases clipped from V and 0 bases from J, the junction kept 5 bases outside the gene matches. The CDR3 consists of 14 residues. The DNA for the CDR3 is TGTGCCAGCGTGTTGGGACAGAGCACAGATACGCAGTATTTT. Residues: CASVLGQSTDTQYF.

The chain has TRBV2 and TRBJ1-1; a possible D gene is TRBD1 (6 bases). Germline CDR1 SNHLY, CDR2 FYNNEI. CDR3 size: 14 residues. V shed 7 bases and J shed 0 bases, with 12 bases lying between them. The CDR3 DNA follows: TGTGCCAGCACCTACCGGGACATGAACACTGAAGCTTTCTTT. It specifies CASTYRDMNTEAFF.

V usage is TRBV14 and J usage is TRBJ1-1, with D perhaps matching TRBD1 (5 bases). This CDR3 comprises 15 residues. Trimming cost V 4 bases and J 2 bases, with 14 bases left between them. Germline assignment: CDR1 SGHDN and CDR2 FVKESK. The CDR3 region has the DNA TGTGCCAGCAGCCGATTGGGGGGGTTAAACACTGAAGCTTTCTTT. Translation gives CASSRLGGLNTEAFF.

This clone has just a few counts. The V gene is TRBV27, the J gene TRBJ2-7, with 14 nucleotides matching TRBD2. This CDR3 comprises 18 residues. With 1 base clipped from V and 2 bases from J, the junction kept 7 bases outside the gene matches. In germline, CDR1 is MNHEY, CDR2 SMNVEV (reference sequence). CDR3: CASSLLGRTSGRTYEQYF. Here the CDR3 DNA reads TGTGCCAGCAGTTTATTGGGTCGGACTAGCGGGAGGACCTACGAGCAGTACTTC.

The chain links TRBV5-1 to TRBJ2-5, with 14 bases aligning to TRBD2. The CDR3 is made up of 16 amino acids. J lost 5 bases, V lost 4 bases, and 7 bases had no gene match. The germline V gene encodes CDR1 SGHRS and CDR2 YFSETQ. As DNA, the CDR3 is TGCGCCAGCAGCATAGGGACTAGCGGGAGCACGGAGACCCAGTACTTC. Amino acids: CASSIGTSGSTETQYF.

The chain couples TRBV18 to TRBJ2-2; TRBD1 agrees at 7 bases. Germline V lookup: CDR1 KGHSH, CDR2 LQKENI. V shed 2 bases, J shed 3 bases, and the junction held 3 bases outside the gene matches. This CDR3 region has 15 residues. CDR3 sequence: CASSPRQGDTGELFF. As DNA, the CDR3 is TGTGCCAGCTCACCAAGACAGGGTGACACCGGGGAGCTGTTTTTT.

The rearrangement joins TRBV24-1 to TRBJ2-3, with no clear D. The ends were cut back, 7 bases at V and 2 bases at J, with 6 bases in the middle. Germline V gene data show CDR1 as KGHDR and CDR2 as SFDVKD. The CDR3 has 12 residues. The CDR3 reads CATRGSTDTQYF. CDR3 DNA sequence: TGTGCCACCAGGGGCTCCACAGATACGCAGTATTTT.

The rearrangement joins TRBV7-8 to TRBJ1-1; D not resolved. The CDR3 runs to 15 residues. V was pared by 3 bases and J by 0 bases, with 11 bases between. CDR1 SGHVS and CDR2 FQNEAQ come from the germline V gene. The chain's CDR3 is CASSLDGYMNTEAFF. CDR3 coding DNA: TGTGCCAGCAGCTTGGACGGATACATGAACACTGAAGCTTTCTTT.

The rearrangement joins TRBV6-6 to TRBJ2-4; D uncertain. The germline V gene has CDR1 MNHNY and CDR2 SVGAGI (reference sequence). CDR3 length equals 11 residues. The ends were cut back, 5 bases at V and 8 bases at J, with 7 bases in the middle. The CDR3 reads CASSPKDIQYF. The DNA of the CDR3 is TGTGCCAGCAGTCCCAAGGACATTCAGTACTTC.

The chain combines TRBV24-1 with TRBJ2-7, with unresolved D. V was cut by 9 bases and J by 4 bases, with 12 bases left in between. This CDR3 comprises 12 residues. The V gene's germline CDR1 is KGHDR and CDR2 SFDVKD. This CDR3 reads CATGKDGYEQYF. CDR3 nucleotides: TGTGCCACCGGAAAGGATGGGTACGAGCAGTACTTC.

The chain recombines TRBV27 with TRBJ2-7, with TRBD1 as a possible D gene (5 bases). Trimming removed 1 base at V and 3 bases at J, with 10 bases between. The length of the CDR3 is 14 residues. Germline V CDR1 and CDR2: MNHEY, SMNVEV (reference sequence). Here the CDR3 DNA reads TGTGCCAGCAGTTTATACAGCAGGGACTACGAGCAGTACTTC. As protein: CASSLYSRDYEQYF.

The CDR3 nucleotides read TGTGCCACCAGTGATTTTCGGGGAACTGACTATGGCTACACCTTC. This codes for CATSDFRGTDYGYTF. The gene calls are TRBV24-1 and TRBJ1-2; D not resolved. Trimming shortened V by 1 base and J by 3 bases, and 11 bases separated the two germline ends. This CDR3 comprises 15 residues. Germline V gives CDR1 KGHDR, CDR2 SFDVKD.

The chain is built from TRBV5-1 and TRBJ2-3, with D hard to call. CDR1 and CDR2 from the germline V gene are SGHRS and YFSETQ. Trimming took 3 bases from V and 1 from J, leaving 6 bases between them. The CDR3 has 13 amino acids. This CDR3 reads CASSSQGTDTQYF. DNA for the CDR3: TGCGCCAGCAGCTCCCAGGGCACAGATACGCAGTATTTT. Variable domain in full (rest from reference TRBV5-1 and TRBJ2-3): KAGVTQTPRYLIKTRGQQVTLSCSPISGHRSVSWYQQTPGQGLQFLFEYFSETQRNKGNFPGRFSGRQFSNSRSEMNVSTLELGDSALYLCASSSQGTDTQYFGPGTRLTVL.

CDR3 residues: CASSGTSGRNEQFF. The CDR3 DNA reads TGTGCCAGCAGCGGGACTAGCGGGAGGAATGAGCAGTTCTTC. The gene calls are TRBV7-9 and TRBJ2-1; 15 nucleotides line up with TRBD2. The CDR3 consists of 14 residues. Trimming cost V 5 bases and J 7 bases; bases outside gene matches: 0. The V gene's germline CDR1 is SEHNR and CDR2 FQNEAQ (reference sequence).

The gene calls are TRBV7-2 and TRBJ1-1, with TRBD1 identical over 8 bases. There are 14 residues in the CDR3. Germline CDR1 and CDR2: SGHTA and FQGNSA. V lost 8 bases and J lost 2; bases outside the gene matches: 7. For the CDR3, the DNA is TGTGCCAGCTCTCCAGGGGGCTCTAACACTGAAGCTTTCTTT. It codes for CASSPGGSNTEAFF.

The chain carries TRBV10-3 and TRBJ1-4; D is perhaps TRBD1 (5 bases). The V end was cut by 0 bases, the J end by 7 bases, with 18 bases between. This CDR3 is 17 amino acids long. Per the germline V gene, CDR1 is ENHRY and CDR2 is SYGVKD. CDR3 nucleotide sequence: TGTGCCATCAGTGAGTCAAACAGGTGGGCTTCAGGTGAAAAACTGTTTTTT. Its translation is CAISESNRWASGEKLFF.

The V gene is TRBV19, the J gene TRBJ1-5; D perhaps matches TRBD1 (5 bases). CDR1 LNHDA and CDR2 SQIVND come from the germline V gene (reference sequence). The ends were cut back, 2 bases at V and 6 bases at J, with 20 bases in the middle. The CDR3 length is 17 residues. CDR3 in amino acids: CASSIQGSGVIRQPQHF. The CDR3 coding sequence is TGTGCCAGTAGTATACAAGGGTCGGGGGTTATCCGTCAGCCCCAGCATTTT.